The clone carrying this T cell receptor (beta chain) was detected only a few times. The source of the sample is a study of shared clonotypes between healthy human individuals. This CDR3 is 14 amino acids long. Trimming pared 3 bases from V and 1 base from J, leaving 9 bases between. Germline V gene data show CDR1 as LNHDA and CDR2 as SQIVND (reference sequence). Donors included only healthy HIV-negative adults lacking recent acute infections or vaccinations. Assay runs were performed at deep level. Several immunoSEQ 96-well plates shared each subset's DNA, each plate a replicate. Per the authors' pipeline: From ImmunoSEQ came sequences covering only the junction and carrying no quality scores, so filtering differed. Profiling relied on immunoSEQ multiplex PCR, and the TCRdb table lists in-frame clones only, not all of them. The D gene and trimming were derived from the DNA, and the V and J assignments and clone size from that table. The table lists around 510,000 clones, roughly four fifths of them singletons.

The gene calls are TRBV19 and TRBJ1-1; tentative D call: TRBD1 (5 bases). This receptor was taken from a woman aged 40 to 50 in good health. Some clones in this sample may be carry-over from other donors' samples. The sequenced sample consisted of PBMCs. This CDR3 is CASSMLTGNTEAFF. CDR3 nucleotides: TGTGCCAGTAGTATGCTCACAGGGAACACTGAAGCTTTCTTT.